Described below is a single TCR beta chain sequence and its context. The data were taken from a study of T cells in Graves' hyperthyroidism and ophthalmopathy. The CDR3 regions of TCR beta were amplified from RNA transcripts. Researchers ran a first-round RT-PCR on the TCR CDR3 using the HTBI primer set. MiXCR was run by TCRdb on the multiplex PCR reads, yielding one entry per CDR3 protein. The sample lists roughly 700,000 distinct CDR3 sequences, roughly a third occurring once. This CDR3 comprises 13 residues. CDR1 is ENHRY, CDR2 SYGVKD, per germline. With 7 bases clipped from V and 9 bases from J, the junction kept 6 bases outside the gene matches.

This receptor was identified in a woman aged 35 to 49 with Graves' hyperthyroidism. The specimen sequenced was blood. The chain is built from TRBV10-3 and TRBJ2-2, with 9 bases aligning to TRBD1. The CDR3 nucleotides read TGTGCCATCACCTCAGGACAGGGGAGGGAGCTGTTTTTT. Translation: CAITSGQGRELFF.